Each of the 23 T cell receptor beta chains below was sequenced from the same sample in a study of CD8+ T cells in alopecia areata. cDNA reverse transcribed from extracted RNA served as the sequencing template. Produced via immunoSEQ multiplex PCR; TCRdb's table is partial and in-frame only. Of 35,000 to 45,000 clones in the sample, around half were seen once. The CD4+ cells of five biomarker-study patients went through sorting. This sorting yielded CD25+CD127- cells. Sequenced material: CD4+ Tregs sorted from blood. The receptors derive from a human donor with alopecia areata.

This clone appeared a few times. The chain uses TRBV13 and TRBJ1-3; no clear D. The ends were cut back, 3 bases at V and 0 bases at J, with 6 bases in the middle. This CDR3 contains 14 residues. The germline CDR1 and CDR2 sequences are PRHDT and FYEKMQ (reference sequence). CDR3 region: CASSFRGSGNTIYF. In nucleotides, the CDR3 is TGTGCCAGCAGCTTCCGGGGCTCTGGAAACACCATATATTTT.

The chain recombines TRBV6-6 with TRBJ2-7; TRBD1 might be the D (5 bases). The V end lost 0 bases, the J end lost 1 base, and 13 bases lay between the germline ends. The CDR3 has 16 amino acids. Germline V lookup: CDR1 MNHNY, CDR2 SVGAGI (reference sequence). The CDR3 sequence is CASSYSPHRSSYEQYF. CDR3 in DNA: TGTGCCAGCAGTTACTCCCCCCACAGGAGTTCCTACGAGCAGTACTTC.

V usage is TRBV4-2 and J usage is TRBJ2-7, with 10 bases identical to TRBD2. Per the germline V gene, CDR1 is LGHNA and CDR2 is YNFKEQ. The CDR3 loop spans 17 amino acids. V dropped 3 bases and J dropped 4; count of bases not matched to a gene: 12. Here the CDR3 DNA reads TGTGCCAGCAGCCAGGCAGTTGGAGCGGGGGGGGTTTACGAGCAGTACTTC. Protein product: CASSQAVGAGGVYEQYF.

V usage is TRBV28 and J usage is TRBJ2-1; 10 nucleotides align to TRBD1. Trimming cost V 4 bases and J 6 bases; bases outside gene matches: 12. The germline CDR1 and CDR2 sequences are MDHEN and SYDVKM. The CDR3 length is 17 residues. The CDR3 reads CASSSQRGDRGSNEQFF. As DNA, the CDR3 is TGTGCCAGCAGTTCCCAACGGGGGGACAGGGGATCCAATGAGCAGTTCTTC.

The chain has TRBV27 and TRBJ2-7; 7 nucleotides match TRBD2. The CDR3 is 14 residues long. The trim removed 5 bases at V and 0 bases at J, leaving 4 bases unmatched. The germline CDR1 and CDR2 sequences are MNHEY and SMNVEV (reference sequence). The CDR3: CASSSLADSYEQYF. DNA for the CDR3: TGTGCCAGCAGTAGTCTAGCGGACTCCTACGAGCAGTACTTC.

This clone was observed a single time. Sequence at one end of the junction differs from germline and may be a read error. The chain combines TRBV7-2 with TRBJ2-7; the match to TRBD1 covers 7 bases. The germline V gene encodes CDR1 SGHTA and CDR2 FQGNSA. CDR3 length: 14 amino acids. The CDR3 DNA reads as TGCGCCAGCAGCTTGGCCGGCAGGGGGTACGAGCAGTACTTC. It yields the protein CASSLAGRGYEQYF.

V is TRBV15 and J is TRBJ2-7; D not certain. V was clipped by 3 bases and J by 4 bases, with 10 bases between them. This CDR3 region has 13 residues. Germline-derived CDR1 and CDR2 are LNHNV and YYDKDF (reference sequence). The DNA of the CDR3 is TGTGCCACCAGCAGGGCTCCCCCTTACGAGCAGTACTTC. Translating it yields CATSRAPPYEQYF.

The chain carries TRBV7-9 and TRBJ1-2; D remains ambiguous. V was trimmed by 5 bases and J by 4 bases, leaving 14 bases between them. Per germline, CDR1 SEHNR and CDR2 FQNEAQ (reference sequence). This CDR3 spans 14 amino acids. CDR3 amino acids: CASSQTVGPYGYTF. The CDR3 nucleotides read TGTGCCAGCAGCCAAACAGTAGGCCCCTATGGCTACACCTTC.

This chain links TRBV4-3 with TRBJ2-1, with D perhaps TRBD2 (5 bases). This CDR3 contains 13 residues. Germline lookup yields CDR1 LGHNA and CDR2 YSLEER. V lost 0 bases to trimming and J lost 12 bases, with 12 bases between them. The CDR3, as DNA: TGCGCCAGCAGCCAAGATCGGGGAACCCGGCAGTTCTTC. Its translation: CASSQDRGTRQFF.

This clone was found a few times. The rearrangement uses TRBV11-2 and TRBJ2-1, with TRBD2 identical over 10 bases. Germline CDR1 and CDR2: SGHAT and FQNNGV. The ends lost 0 bases at V and 2 bases at J; junction bases unmatched: 10. The CDR3 has 19 amino acids. The DNA for the CDR3 is TGTGCCAGCAGCTTAGATCTCAGCGGGGGGGCCGTCACCTACAATGAGCAGTTCTTC. Protein: CASSLDLSGGAVTYNEQFF.

This chain connects TRBV6-6 to TRBJ2-1, with D maybe TRBD2 (5 bases). This CDR3 region has 14 residues. Germline assignment: CDR1 MNHNY and CDR2 SVGAGI (reference sequence). Trimming took 4 bases from V and 10 from J, leaving 17 bases between them. CDR3 protein: CASSFPAGSREQFF. The CDR3 DNA reads as TGTGCCAGCAGTTTCCCGGCGGGCTCGCGGGAGCAGTTCTTC.

The chain couples TRBV29-1 to TRBJ2-5, with D possibly being TRBD1 (6 bases). V lost 0 bases and J lost 1, with 15 bases in between. The CDR3 is made up of 16 amino acids. Per germline, CDR1 SQVTM and CDR2 ANQGSEA. For the CDR3, the DNA is TGCAGCGTTGAAGAAAGGAGTGGGGGCGGCCAAGAGACCCAGTACTTC. Translating it yields CSVEERSGGGQETQYF.

The chain is built from TRBV6-6 and TRBJ2-7; TRBD2 matches 14 bases. The CDR3 runs to 15 residues. Germline CDR1 and CDR2: MNHNY and SVGAGI (reference sequence). V shed 10 bases, J shed 4 bases, and the junction held 9 bases outside the gene matches. This CDR3 is CATAEGTSGGYEQYF. CDR3 DNA sequence: TGTGCCACCGCCGAGGGGACTAGCGGGGGTTACGAGCAGTACTTC.

This clone was detected once. This chain connects TRBV25-1 to TRBJ1-4; TRBD1 matches at 8 bases. This CDR3 has 15 residues. Trimming took 1 base from V and 7 from J; bases not matched to a gene: 5. From germline, CDR1 is MGHDK and CDR2 SYGVNS. The CDR3 DNA is TGTGCCAGCAGTGAATGGGGTCAGGGGGCTGAAAAACTGTTTTTT. Encoded protein: CASSEWGQGAEKLFF.

V usage is TRBV11-2 and J usage is TRBJ1-3, with D unresolved. The CDR3 has 14 amino acids. Germline assignment: CDR1 SGHAT and CDR2 FQNNGV. The V and J ends lost 6 bases and 1 base respectively, with 10 bases between them. In DNA form, the CDR3 reads TGTGCCAGCAGGGGCTGGCCTTCTGGAAACACCATATATTTT. Translating gives CASRGWPSGNTIYF. Filled out from reference TRBV11-2 and TRBJ1-3, the complete variable domain reads EAGVAQSPRYKIIEKRQSVAFWCNPISGHATLYWYQQILGQGPKLLIQFQNNGVVDDSQLPKDRFSAERLKGVDSTLKIQPAKLEDSAVYLCASRGWPSGNTIYFGEGSWLTVV.

This clone was seen more than once but under ten times. The V gene is TRBV4-3, the J gene TRBJ2-1; 9 nucleotides line up with TRBD1. V shed 0 bases and J 7 bases; nucleotides not matched to a gene: 7. The CDR3 has 16 amino acids. Germline V gives CDR1 LGHNA, CDR2 YSLEER. In nucleotides, the CDR3 is TGCGCCAGCAGCCAAGATATTGTGGACAGGGGAAATGAGCAGTTCTTC. It is translated as CASSQDIVDRGNEQFF.

Judged by abundance, this clone is medium-sized (0.01 to 0.1%). The chain joins TRBV10-3 to TRBJ2-5, with 10 nucleotides matching TRBD2. CDR1 and CDR2 (germline): ENHRY, SYGVKD. J was trimmed by 1 base and V by 6 bases; bases with no gene match: 2. CDR3 length equals 14 residues. The CDR3 is CAIRAGGGQETQYF. The CDR3 nucleotides are TGTGCCATCAGAGCGGGAGGGGGCCAAGAGACCCAGTACTTC.

The table lists this clone with a few counts. The rearrangement links TRBV7-8 to TRBJ2-1, with 14 positions matching TRBD2. Germline assignment: CDR1 SGHVS and CDR2 FQNEAQ. With V trimmed by 5 bases and J by 10 bases, 7 bases remained unmatched. CDR3 size: 15 residues. As DNA, the CDR3 is TGTGCCAGCAGCACGGGACTAGCGGGAGTAGAGGAGCAGTTCTTC. This codes for CASSTGLAGVEEQFF.

The CDR3 coding sequence is TGCGCCAGCAGCTTGGCGCTAGCGGGAGGAGGTTTTATTGGGGCCAACGTCCTGACTTTC. Its translation: CASSLALAGGGFIGANVLTF. The gene calls are TRBV5-1 and TRBJ2-6; 11 bases agree with TRBD2. The junction had 11 bases not matched to a gene; V was cut back by 0 bases and J by 3 bases. The CDR3 covers 20 residues. CDR1 is SGHRS, CDR2 YFSETQ, per germline.

This chain connects TRBV27 to TRBJ2-2; either TRBD1 or TRBD2 may supply D (5 bases each). The V gene lost 3 bases and the J gene lost 3 bases, with 8 bases spanning the gap. Germline V lookup: CDR1 MNHEY, CDR2 SMNVEV (reference sequence). The CDR3 loop spans 14 amino acids. CDR3 sequence: CASSLLGDTGELFF. The CDR3 region has the DNA TGTGCCAGCAGTTTGTTGGGGGACACCGGGGAGCTGTTTTTT.

This clone was found a few times. V is TRBV6-4 and J is TRBJ2-1; 8 bases agree with TRBD2. J lost 6 bases, V lost 8 bases, and 12 bases had no gene match. Germline assignment: CDR1 MRHNA and CDR2 SNTAGT. The CDR3 consists of 15 residues. The CDR3 reads CASREGAGAFNEQFF. CDR3 in DNA: TGTGCCAGCCGGGAGGGAGCGGGAGCTTTCAATGAGCAGTTCTTC.

In this sample, this clone turned up a few times. This chain joins TRBV7-3 and TRBJ2-5, with D hard to call. Trimming pared 5 bases from V and 2 bases from J, leaving 12 bases between. The germline V gene has CDR1 SGHTA and CDR2 FQGTGA. This CDR3 comprises 14 residues. The CDR3 bases are TGTGCCAGCAGCGCCCCAGGAGCTCAAGAGACCCAGTACTTC. Translating gives CASSAPGAQETQYF.

V is TRBV4-3 and J is TRBJ2-1; the match to TRBD2 covers 16 bases. The junction had 7 bases not matched to a gene; V was cut back by 4 bases and J by 7 bases. CDR1 is LGHNA, CDR2 YSLEER, per germline. The CDR3 extends over 17 amino acids. CDR3 residues: CASSPPGLAGGPNEQFF. CDR3 DNA: TGCGCCAGCAGCCCTCCGGGACTAGCGGGAGGGCCGAATGAGCAGTTCTTC.